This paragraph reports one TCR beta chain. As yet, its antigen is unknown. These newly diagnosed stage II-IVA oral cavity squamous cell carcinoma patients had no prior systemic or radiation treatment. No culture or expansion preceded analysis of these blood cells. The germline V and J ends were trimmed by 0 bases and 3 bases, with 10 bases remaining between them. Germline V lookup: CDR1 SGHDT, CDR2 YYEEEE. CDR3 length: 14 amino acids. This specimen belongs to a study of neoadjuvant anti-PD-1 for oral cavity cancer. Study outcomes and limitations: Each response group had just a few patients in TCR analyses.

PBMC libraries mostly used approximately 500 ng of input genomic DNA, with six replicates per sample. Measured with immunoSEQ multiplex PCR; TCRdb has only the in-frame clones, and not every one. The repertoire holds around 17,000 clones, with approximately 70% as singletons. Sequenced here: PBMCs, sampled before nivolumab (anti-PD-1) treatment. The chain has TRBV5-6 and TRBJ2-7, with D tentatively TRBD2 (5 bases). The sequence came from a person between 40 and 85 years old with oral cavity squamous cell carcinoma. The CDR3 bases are TGTGCCAGCAGCTTGGAACCGGGGAACTACGAGCAGTACTTC. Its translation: CASSLEPGNYEQYF.